The sequence of this TCR beta chain was determined in a study of siplizumab effects on memory and regulatory T cells. The CDR3 sequence is 16 residues long. Germline V gives CDR1 SGHTA, CDR2 FQGTGA. V shed 8 bases and J shed 0 bases, with 17 bases lying between them. Clones were read by immunoSEQ multiplex PCR, and TCRdb kept only the in-frame ones, dropping some. Among 94,000 or so clones listed, 96% were seen once. Using a few donor pairs, the authors sequenced unstimulated naive, memory, effector memory and TEMRA subsets. The sequenced material came from naive CD4+ T cells sorted from blood. The clonotype originates from a human donor in good health. This chain joins TRBV7-3 and TRBJ1-3; D not certain. The CDR3, as DNA: TGTGCCAGCGATATTCGGATCCGGAGCTCTGGAAACACCATATATTTT. Translating gives CASDIRIRSSGNTIYF. Combining the CDR3 with reference TRBV7-3 and TRBJ1-3 gives the whole variable domain GAGVSQTPSNKVTEKGKYVELRCDPISGHTALYWYRQSLGQGPEFLIYFQGTGAADDSGLPNDRFFAVRPEGSVSTLKIQRTERGDSAVYLCASDIRIRSSGNTIYFGEGSWLTVV.